This T cell receptor (beta chain) was recovered during a study of OX40 agonist ivuxolimab in advanced cancers. Study information: Three patients had partial responses: one hepatocellular carcinoma, two cutaneous melanoma. Study results and caveats: Researchers did not determine the expanded peripheral T cells' antigen specificity.

This clone has only one observation. Its specificity is unknown. The repertoire was sequenced with immunoSEQ multiplex PCR; TCRdb's copy has only in-frame clones and lacks some. The table has around 76,000 clones, 94% seen once. Sampling times: baseline, cycle 4 day 1, cycle 7 day 1. The source material was CD4+ or CD8+ T cells sorted from blood, sampled in a trial of the OX40 agonist ivuxolimab. The origin of this receptor is an adult with an advanced solid tumor such as melanoma, head and neck, liver or kidney cancer.

CDR3 protein: CASSASGEPSYNEQFF. CDR3 coding DNA: TGTGCCAGCAGTGCATCTGGGGAGCCCTCCTACAATGAGCAGTTCTTC. This chain joins TRBV9 and TRBJ2-1, with TRBD2 as a possible D gene (5 bases). In germline, CDR1 is SGDLS, CDR2 YYNGEE. The CDR3 contains 16 residues. With 5 bases removed from V and 0 bases from J, the gap between germline ends came to 15 bases.